This T cell receptor beta chain originates from a study of regulatory T cells in long-lasting Graves disease (dated by TCRdb to about 2021). For the wider study: Patients with newly diagnosed Graves' disease had been on antithyroid drugs for under 3 months. Peripheral blood TCR sequencing and RNA sequencing compared persistent Graves' disease patients with newly diagnosed Graves' disease patients. The study was registered as a clinical trial and conducted in China. A total of around 35 samples were covered by TCR sequencing, comprising some 13 persistent and approximately 20 newly diagnosed Graves' disease patients. Results the study describes overall, beyond this receptor: Preferential use of TRBV28, TRBJ1-2 and TRBJ2-5 was observed in persistent disease, whereas TRBV20-1 and TRBJ2-1 were favored in newly diagnosed disease. Persistent Graves' disease patients showed lower TCR Shannon entropy and fewer highly expanded clones than newly diagnosed patients, suggesting clonal expansion. Patients with persistent disease shared more public clonotypes (about 2,700) than newly diagnosed patients did (approximately 970). Only the TCR beta chain was sequenced and analyzed. The authors noted that the small sample size was a limitation that may lower accuracy. Only peripheral blood was studied, because thyroid tissue, the primary lesion, was inaccessible.

The sample's time point, from its label and the paper: newly diagnosed GD, antithyroid drugs for less than 3 months. RNA was extracted from PBMCs in TRIzol for both TCR sequencing and RNA sequencing. The diagnosis of Graves' disease was made according to American Thyroid Association guidelines. Recruitment of patients was carried out at an endocrinology department in Xi'an, China. From each patient, around 9 milliliters of peripheral blood was collected into an EDTA anticoagulant tube. Ficoll Paque Plus density gradient separation was used to isolate PBMCs, and no further T cell sorting was performed. An Agilent 2100 Bioanalyzer and agarose gel were used to assess RNA quality, and a NanoDrop 2000 was used to measure RNA concentration. For this clonotype: The antigen it recognizes is unknown. This CDR3 fails to terminate in the conserved phenylalanine or tryptophan, so it likely reflects a read error. The DNA is left out, because the CDR3 cannot be placed on it with certainty; the CDR3 is given as TCRdb lists it.

The CDR3 length is 15 residues, termini included. CDR1 and CDR2 (GTSNPN, SVGIG) derive from the germline V gene (reference sequence). The receptor library was made with multiplex PCR. TCRdb shows the sequencer as Illumina HiSeq 4000. iRepertoire HTBI primers and Arm-PCR amplification of CDR3 regions were used to construct TCR beta libraries. PCR products were gel purified before sequencing. On the study's bioinformatics: Across samples, roughly 60 TRBV and 15 or so TRBJ segments were identified and used for gene usage analysis of CDR3 amino acid clonotypes. COPE and FqMerger were used to merge the filtered high-quality paired reads into contigs. BLAST was used to align contigs to IMGT TRBV, TRBD and TRBJ reference genes, and CDR3 was defined according to IMGT. Highly expanded clones were defined as clonotypes with a frequency above 0.1%. Repertoire diversity was measured by Shannon entropy, and V-J evenness by the Gini coefficient. A clonotype was considered public if more than one individual shared it. TCRdb's own reprocessing of the public reads used fastp at Q25 and MiXCR and kept productive beta chains. Each record represents a unique CDR3 protein, reported with the most common genes and DNA among its rows. It is TCRdb's table, rather than the study itself, that gives the V and J calls and clone size. The sample records fewer than 450,000 distinct CDR3 sequences, 15% of which are singletons. The ten largest account for around 7.6% of the sample.

A further study also used this sample, focusing on T cells in Graves' hyperthyroidism and ophthalmopathy. The second investigation adds: Graves' hyperthyroidism was defined as stable when no progression to ophthalmopathy occurred over 18 months of follow-up. Hyperthyroidism patients were newly diagnosed, with disease duration under 2 months, and aged 18 to 65 years. Patients with uncontrolled infections, other autoimmune diseases, pregnancy or lactation were excluded. Diagnoses relied on clinical symptoms, serum thyroxine and TRAb, thyroid ultrasound and orbital computed tomography. A first-round RT-PCR of the TCR CDR3 used the HTBI primer set with the Qiagen OneStep RT-PCR kit. Most expanded thyroid clonotypes (frequency above 0.001) were also detected in blood, suggesting blood repertoires may reflect thyroid immune responses. A 13 V-J signature model separated ophthalmopathy from stable hyperthyroidism, with 87.88% sensitivity and about 81% specificity in cross-validation and 80%/75% in testing. In validation, the model predicted progression to ophthalmopathy a median of about 6 months before onset, with around 70% sensitivity and roughly 79% specificity. A discovery cohort of roughly 100 patients, about 43 with Graves' ophthalmopathy and 57 with stable Graves' hyperthyroidism, was used to find distinguishing TCR V-J signatures. Prospective prediction of ophthalmopathy was tested in an independent validation cohort consisting of fewer than 20 hyperthyroidism patients and more than 15 patients who later progressed to ophthalmopathy. The 100 discovery patients were randomly split 7:3 into training and test sets. Thyroid tissue and blood T-cell repertoires from about six Graves' hyperthyroidism patients were also compared in the study. Once sampling was done, hyperthyroidism patients were given methimazole at a starting dose of 30 mg daily, whereas ophthalmopathy patients were given high-dose intravenous methylprednisolone. A second multiplex PCR round built the libraries, followed by size selection and purification. Libraries were sequenced paired-end with 100 bp reads on an Illumina HiSeq2000. SOAPnuke was used to process the raw data, throwing out any read that contained adapters or uncalled bases, had a mean Phred below 15, or lacked an exact constant-primer or identifier match. COPE v1.2.5 was used to merge the high-quality paired reads, and each unique nucleotide sequence was defined as a clonotype. MiTCR v1.1 was used to align clonotypes to the IMGT TRBV, TRBD and TRBJ reference segments. Only V-J combinations with frequency above 0.0001, covering 99% to 99.2% of repertoires, were analysed. The TCS score was defined as F50 (clonal expansion) divided by E x V (chaos), with BLOSUM62-based TCRdist calculated between CDR3 peptides within each V-J. Welch's t-statistics and random forest reduced roughly 540 V-J features to under 15, which were used in a naive Bayes classifier (R e1071). Sample size was not statistically predetermined, and investigators were not blinded to group allocation. TCR Vbeta CDR3 sequencing of 130 to 150 peripheral blood samples (under 45 ophthalmopathy, around 80 hyperthyroidism and 17 progressor patients) is reported in the paper.

Rearrangement joined TRBV30 to TRBJ2-3; TRBD1, the table's D call, lacks a check against the DNA. This TCR came from a woman aged 40-49 years with Graves disease. Donor details come from another sample of the same person, matched by shared clones. This specimen was peripheral blood mononuclear cells (PBMCs), taken at new diagnosis, from a patient treated with antithyroid drugs. The CDR3 sequence is CAWSRPWTGVTSIGI.